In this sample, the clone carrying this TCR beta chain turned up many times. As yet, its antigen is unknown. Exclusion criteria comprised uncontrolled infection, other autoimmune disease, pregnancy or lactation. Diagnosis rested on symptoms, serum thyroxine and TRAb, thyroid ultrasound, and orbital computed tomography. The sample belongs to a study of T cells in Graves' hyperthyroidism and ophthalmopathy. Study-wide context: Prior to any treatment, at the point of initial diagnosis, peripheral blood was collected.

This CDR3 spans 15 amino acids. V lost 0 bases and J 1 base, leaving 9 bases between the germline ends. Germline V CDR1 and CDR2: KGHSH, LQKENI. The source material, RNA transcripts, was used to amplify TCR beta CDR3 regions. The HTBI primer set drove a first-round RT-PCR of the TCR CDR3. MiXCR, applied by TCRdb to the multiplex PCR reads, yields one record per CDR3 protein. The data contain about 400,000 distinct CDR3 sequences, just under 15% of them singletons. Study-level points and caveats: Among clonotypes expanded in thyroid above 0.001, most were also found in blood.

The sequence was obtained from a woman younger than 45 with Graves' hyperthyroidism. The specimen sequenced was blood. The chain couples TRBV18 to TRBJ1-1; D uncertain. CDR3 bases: TGTGCCAGCTCACCACCGTCACAGAAGAACACTGAAGCTTTCTTT. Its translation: CASSPPSQKNTEAFF.